A single sample gave rise to the 17 T cell receptor beta chains below, sequenced in a study of T-cell memory formation after mild COVID-19. MiXCR, run by TCRdb on the 5' RACE reads, gives a single entry per CDR3 protein. The data contain about 430,000 distinct CDR3 sequences, less than 25% of them singletons. Sequencing used PBMCs or a T cell subset sorted from them (not recorded which). Every receptor here comes from an adult woman who had mild COVID-19 (a few samples of this study predate the infection). Cell type and time point are not known.

The chain uses TRBV9 and TRBJ2-6; D is undetermined. The CDR3 contains 17 residues. The germline gives CDR1 SGDLS, CDR2 YYNGEE. Trimming left V 0 bases short and J 0 bases short, with 10 bases between. This CDR3 is CASSVAPHLSGANVLTF. CDR3 bases: TGTGCCAGCAGCGTAGCTCCTCACCTCTCTGGGGCCAACGTCCTGACTTTC.

This clonotype occurred a few times. The chain employs TRBV5-1 and TRBJ1-1; 7 positions agree with TRBD1. The CDR3 length is 13 residues. Germline CDR1 SGHRS, CDR2 YFSETQ. The V gene end was trimmed by 4 bases and the J gene end by 5 bases; junction bases not matched to a gene: 5. This CDR3 reads CASSTGQYTEAFF. CDR3 bases: TGCGCCAGCAGCACGGGACAGTATACTGAAGCTTTCTTT. Combining the CDR3 with reference TRBV5-1 and TRBJ1-1 gives the whole variable domain KAGVTQTPRYLIKTRGQQVTLSCSPISGHRSVSWYQQTPGQGLQFLFEYFSETQRNKGNFPGRFSGRQFSNSRSEMNVSTLELGDSALYLCASSTGQYTEAFFGQGTRLTVV.

The rearrangement uses TRBV5-1 and TRBJ2-7; 9 positions match TRBD2. Trimming removed 4 bases from V and 2 bases from J; junction bases left unmatched: 4. Germline V gene lookup returns CDR1 SGHRS and CDR2 YFSETQ. The CDR3 loop spans 14 amino acids. The CDR3 nucleotides are TGCGCCAGCAGCCTGGCTAGCGGGACCTACGAGCAGTACTTC. Residues: CASSLASGTYEQYF.

A few counts support this clonotype. V and J are TRBV9 and TRBJ2-2; 13 bases are a match to TRBD2. This CDR3 has 18 amino acids. The junction had 10 bases not matched to a gene; V was cut back by 4 bases and J by 4 bases. From germline, CDR1 is SGDLS and CDR2 YYNGEE. This chain's CDR3 is CASSILLAGGPTTGELFF. CDR3 nucleotide sequence: TGTGCCAGCAGCATCTTACTAGCGGGAGGGCCCACCACCGGGGAGCTGTTTTTT.

V is TRBV20-1 and J is TRBJ2-7; 9 bases align to TRBD1. There are 12 residues in the CDR3. V was clipped by 6 bases and J by 3 bases; unmatched bases: 3. Germline V gives CDR1 DFQATT, CDR2 SNEGSKA (reference sequence). CDR3 residues: CSATTGGYEQYF. The CDR3 coding sequence is TGCAGTGCAACGACAGGGGGCTACGAGCAGTACTTC.

The CDR3 region is CASRKFAPSYNEQFF. The CDR3 DNA sequence: TGTGCCAGTAGAAAGTTTGCGCCCTCCTACAATGAGCAGTTCTTC. The chain couples TRBV19 to TRBJ2-1, with no clear D. Trimming cost V 6 bases and J 0 bases, with 12 bases left between them. Germline assignment: CDR1 LNHDA and CDR2 SQIVND (reference sequence). The CDR3 spans 15 residues.

This clonotype was seen more than once but under ten times. The rearrangement uses TRBV5-6 and TRBJ2-5, with D possibly being TRBD1 or TRBD2 (5 bases each). In germline, CDR1 is SGHDT, CDR2 YYEEEE. Trimming left V 4 bases short and J 4 bases short, with 17 bases between. The CDR3 covers 15 residues. The CDR3 protein is CASSPGTLGRETQYF. CDR3 nucleotides: TGTGCCAGCAGCCCCGGGACCCTTGGGAGAGAGACCCAGTACTTC.

This clonotype has a handful of counts. The chain couples TRBV29-1 to TRBJ2-7, with D hard to call. Germline loops: CDR1 SQVTM, CDR2 ANQGSEA. The germline V and J ends were trimmed by 7 bases and 3 bases, with 10 bases remaining between them. The CDR3 runs 11 residues. CDR3 DNA sequence: TGCAGCGGACAATTCGACTACGAGCAGTACTTC. This encodes CSGQFDYEQYF.

The rearrangement links TRBV18 to TRBJ1-2; 8 nucleotides agree with TRBD1. Losses at the gene ends were 1 base for V and 4 bases for J; bases not matched to a gene: 8. This CDR3 is built from 16 residues. CDR1 and CDR2 (germline): KGHSH, LQKENI. The CDR3 protein is CASSPRSTGEPYGYTF. In DNA, the CDR3 is TGTGCCAGCTCACCACGGTCGACAGGGGAGCCCTATGGCTACACCTTC.

V usage is TRBV9 and J usage is TRBJ2-3; maybe TRBD1 (5 bases). Trimming removed 4 bases at V and 6 bases at J, with 15 bases between. This CDR3 is 14 amino acids long. Germline CDR1 is SGDLS and CDR2 is YYNGEE. The CDR3 region is CASSTQGLTDTQYF. The CDR3 DNA reads as TGTGCCAGCAGCACTCAGGGCCTAACGGATACGCAGTATTTT.

In this sample, this clonotype turned up a few times. The V gene is TRBV12-3 or TRBV12-4, the J gene TRBJ1-2; 10 nucleotides agree with TRBD1. With V trimmed by 7 bases and J by 8 bases, 13 bases remained unmatched. CDR3 size: 15 residues. The CDR3 DNA reads TGTGCCAGCACCGATTTTGGACAGGGGGATTCGGGCTACACCTTC. This gives the protein CASTDFGQGDSGYTF.

The chain couples TRBV5-1 to TRBJ2-5; D could derive from TRBD1 or TRBD2 (5 bases each). The germline V and J ends were trimmed by 4 bases and 7 bases, with 11 bases remaining between them. Per germline, CDR1 SGHRS and CDR2 YFSETQ. The length of the CDR3 is 12 residues. The CDR3 DNA sequence: TGCGCCAGCAGCGGTTCTGGGGGGACCCAGTACTTC. Protein product: CASSGSGGTQYF.

A few counts support this clonotype. The V call is TRBV7-2, the J call TRBJ2-6, with D tentatively TRBD1 or TRBD2 (5 bases each). CDR1 SGHTA and CDR2 FQGNSA come from the germline V gene. V was shortened by 5 bases and J by 0 bases, with 14 bases between the two germline ends. This CDR3 has 17 residues. This chain's CDR3 is CASSQGVGTSGANVLTF. CDR3 DNA sequence: TGTGCCAGCAGCCAGGGAGTAGGAACCTCTGGGGCCAACGTCCTGACTTTC.

This rearrangement joins TRBV6-2 or TRBV6-3 to TRBJ1-2; possible D gene TRBD1, 6 bases. The CDR3 covers 17 residues. From germline, CDR1 is MNHEY and CDR2 SVGEGT. With 0 bases removed from V and 0 bases from J, the gap between germline ends came to 14 bases. Here the CDR3 reads CASSYSRVGTSNYGYTF. CDR3 DNA sequence: TGTGCCAGCAGTTACTCGAGAGTCGGGACATCTAACTATGGCTACACCTTC.

This clonotype was observed a single time. The V gene is TRBV20-1, the J gene TRBJ1-2, with a weak D call TRBD1 (5 bases). CDR3 length: 14 residues. Per germline, CDR1 DFQATT and CDR2 SNEGSKA (reference sequence). V lost 4 bases to trimming and J lost 10 bases, with 22 bases between them. CDR3 region: CSANSLRGLGSYTF. The CDR3 region has the DNA TGCAGTGCTAATAGTCTGCGGGGCCTAGGTTCCTACACCTTC.

This chain connects TRBV3-1 to TRBJ1-3; D is unresolved. The V end lost 4 bases, the J end lost 3 bases, and 13 bases lay between the germline ends. This CDR3 is 15 amino acids long. CDR1 LGHDT and CDR2 YNNKEL come from the germline V gene (reference sequence). The CDR3 reads CASSRSGWDGNTIYF. The CDR3 DNA reads as TGTGCCAGCAGCCGGAGCGGCTGGGATGGAAACACCATATATTTT.

A few counts support this clonotype. The chain carries TRBV29-1 and TRBJ2-3, with 7 bases that match TRBD2. V trimming: 2 bases; J trimming: 3 bases; junction bases outside the gene matches: 11. This CDR3 comprises 16 residues. Germline values: CDR1 SQVTM, CDR2 ANQGSEA. CDR3 DNA: TGCAGCGTTGAAATCGGACTTGGGCGGGGGACAGATACGCAGTATTTT. This codes for CSVEIGLGRGTDTQYF.